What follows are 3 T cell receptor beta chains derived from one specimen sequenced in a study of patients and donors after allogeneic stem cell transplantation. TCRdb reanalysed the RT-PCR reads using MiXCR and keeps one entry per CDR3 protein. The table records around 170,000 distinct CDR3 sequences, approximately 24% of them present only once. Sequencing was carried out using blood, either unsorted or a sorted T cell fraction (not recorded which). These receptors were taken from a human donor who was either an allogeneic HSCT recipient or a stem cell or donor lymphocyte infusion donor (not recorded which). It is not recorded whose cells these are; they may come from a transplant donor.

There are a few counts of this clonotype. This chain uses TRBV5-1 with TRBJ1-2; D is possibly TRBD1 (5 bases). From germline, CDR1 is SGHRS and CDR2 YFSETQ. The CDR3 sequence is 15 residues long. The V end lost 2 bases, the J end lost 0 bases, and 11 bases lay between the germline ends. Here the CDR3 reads CASSFVDRANYGYTF. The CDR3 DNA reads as TGCGCCAGCAGCTTCGTCGACAGAGCTAACTATGGCTACACCTTC.

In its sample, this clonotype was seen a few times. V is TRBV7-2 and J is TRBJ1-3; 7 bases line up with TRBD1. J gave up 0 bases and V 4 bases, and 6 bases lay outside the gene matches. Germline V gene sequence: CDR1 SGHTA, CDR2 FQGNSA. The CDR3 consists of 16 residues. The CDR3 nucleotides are TGTGCCAGCAGCTCACAGGGGCTCCTCTCTGGAAACACCATATATTTT. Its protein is CASSSQGLLSGNTIYF.

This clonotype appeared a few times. The DNA for the CDR3 is TGTGCTAGTGGTTTACCTGGGGGCCCTGAAGCTTTCTTT. It codes for CASGLPGGPEAFF. V gene TRBV12-5 combines with J gene TRBJ1-1; D possibly corresponds to TRBD1 (6 bases). CDR3 length equals 13 residues. V lost 3 bases and J lost 6, with 11 bases in between. Germline V gives CDR1 LGHNT, CDR2 FRNRAP. Using reference TRBV12-5 and TRBJ1-1 for the parts outside the CDR3, the full variable domain is DARVTQTPRHKVTEMGQEVTMRCQPILGHNTVFWYRQTMMQGLELLAYFRNRAPLDDSGMPKDRFSAEMPDATLATLKIQPSEPRDSAVYFCASGLPGGPEAFFGQGTRLTVV.